The 24 T cell receptor beta chains below come from one sample, sequenced in a study of radiotherapy plus CTLA-4 blockade in lung cancer. Here immunoSEQ multiplex PCR was the method, and the copy in TCRdb shows in-frame clones only, minus some. Found here are roughly 98,000 clones, 75% to 85% of them singletons; the top ten hold around 3.7%. The sample in question was peripheral blood, obtained from a patient treated with radiotherapy plus ipilimumab. These receptors all come from a human donor with non-small cell lung cancer who had a partial response to radiotherapy plus ipilimumab.

The V gene is TRBV5-1, the J gene TRBJ1-2; the match to TRBD1 covers 10 bases. The CDR3 is made up of 15 amino acids. Germline V gene sequence: CDR1 SGHRS, CDR2 YFSETQ. V gave up 2 bases and J gave up 7 bases; unmatched junction bases: 8. CDR3 amino acids: CASSLVGTGAGGYTF. The DNA of the CDR3 is TGCGCCAGCAGCTTAGTCGGGACAGGGGCGGGTGGCTACACCTTC. Full variable domain (rest looked up from reference TRBV5-1 and TRBJ1-2): KAGVTQTPRYLIKTRGQQVTLSCSPISGHRSVSWYQQTPGQGLQFLFEYFSETQRNKGNFPGRFSGRQFSNSRSEMNVSTLELGDSALYLCASSLVGTGAGGYTFGSGTRLTVV.

CDR3 sequence (DNA): TGTGCCTGGAGTACAGGCTCAAGGACTGAAGCTTTCTTT. This translates into CAWSTGSRTEAFF. The chain uses TRBV30 and TRBJ1-1; D is possibly TRBD1 (5 bases). Looked up from germline, CDR1 is GTSNPN and CDR2 is SVGIG (reference sequence). Trimming took off 2 bases at V and 5 bases at J, with 12 bases between the two ends. The CDR3 is 13 residues long.

This clone was seen more than once but under ten times. The rearrangement joins TRBV2 to TRBJ1-4, with a possible D match to TRBD1 (5 bases). Trimming took 3 bases from V and 7 from J, leaving 12 bases between them. Looked up from germline, CDR1 is SNHLY and CDR2 is FYNNEI. The CDR3 loop spans 14 amino acids. The CDR3 loop is CASSEGRDGEKLFF. For the CDR3, the DNA is TGTGCCAGCAGTGAGGGCAGGGATGGTGAAAAACTGTTTTTT.

The sample holds a few counts of this clone. The chain carries TRBV5-1 and TRBJ2-7; 8 bases align to TRBD2. Germline lookup yields CDR1 SGHRS and CDR2 YFSETQ. CDR3 length: 14 residues. V was pared by 1 base and J by 5 bases, with 5 bases of the junction left unmatched. The CDR3 is CASSLISGRNEQYF. CDR3 nucleotides: TGCGCCAGCAGCTTGATCAGCGGGAGAAACGAGCAGTACTTC.

This chain uses TRBV5-5 with TRBJ2-3; TRBD1 agrees at 9 bases. The CDR3 totals 16 residues. Germline CDR1 reads SGHKS; CDR2 reads YYEKEE (reference sequence). V trimming: 3 bases; J trimming: 1 base; junction bases outside the gene matches: 6. CDR3 sequence reads: CASSSWTGDRTDTQYF. The CDR3 region has the DNA TGTGCCAGCAGCTCCTGGACAGGGGACCGCACAGATACGCAGTATTTT.

Only a few counts were recorded for this clone. V is TRBV7-6 and J is TRBJ2-3; D possibly corresponds to TRBD1 (5 bases). The CDR3 spans 14 residues. Trimming removed 5 bases from V and 5 bases from J, with 14 bases in between. Germline assignment: CDR1 SGHVS and CDR2 FNYEAQ. DNA for the CDR3: TGTGCCAGCAGCCTTAGGGAAGGGGTAGATACGCAGTATTTT. Amino acid sequence: CASSLREGVDTQYF.

The rearrangement uses TRBV19 and TRBJ1-5; the match to TRBD1 covers 10 bases. V was clipped by 3 bases and J by 5 bases; unmatched bases: 7. The germline V gene encodes CDR1 LNHDA and CDR2 SQIVND (reference sequence). The CDR3 consists of 16 residues. CDR3 residues: CASSIRDRGIYQPQHF. CDR3 sequence (DNA): TGTGCCAGTAGTATCAGGGACAGGGGTATCTATCAGCCCCAGCATTTT.

CDR3 in DNA: TGTGCCAGCAGTGACTCGAGGGCGGGTACAGATACGCAGTATTTT. Its translation is CASSDSRAGTDTQYF. The chain couples TRBV6-4 to TRBJ2-3, with D perhaps TRBD2 (5 bases). The CDR3 extends over 15 amino acids. The V end was cut by 0 bases, the J end by 3 bases, with 10 bases between. Germline values: CDR1 MRHNA, CDR2 SNTAGT.

The chain has TRBV12-5 and TRBJ2-3; D gene ambiguous. Germline assignment: CDR1 LGHNT and CDR2 FRNRAP. The CDR3 extends over 14 amino acids. V was pared by 8 bases and J by 0 bases, with 12 bases between. CDR3 DNA sequence: TGTGCTAGTAGTAGATTGTTTAGCACAGATACGCAGTATTTT. Residues: CASSRLFSTDTQYF. Full variable domain (remainder filled in from reference TRBV12-5 and TRBJ2-3): DARVTQTPRHKVTEMGQEVTMRCQPILGHNTVFWYRQTMMQGLELLAYFRNRAPLDDSGMPKDRFSAEMPDATLATLKIQPSEPRDSAVYFCASSRLFSTDTQYFGPGTRLTVL.

In the case of this clone: The junction differs from germline at one of its ends, possibly a read error. The CDR3 sequence: CASSDAGAYNSPLHF. DNA for the CDR3: TGCGCCAGCAGTGATGCCGGGGCCTATAATTCACCCCTCCACTTT. The chain has TRBV2 and TRBJ1-6, with D unresolved. The length of the CDR3 is 15 residues. In germline, CDR1 is SNHLY, CDR2 FYNNEI.

V and J are TRBV7-2 and TRBJ2-3, with D maybe TRBD1 (5 bases). V was pared by 4 bases and J by 7 bases, with 9 bases between. This CDR3 has 12 residues. The V gene's germline CDR1 is SGHTA and CDR2 FQGNSA. The CDR3 nucleotides are TGTGCCAGCAGCTATGACAGAAATACGCAGTATTTT. Its protein is CASSYDRNTQYF.

This sequence joins TRBV11-3 and TRBJ2-2, with 12 positions matching TRBD1. There are 16 residues in the CDR3. The trim removed 4 bases at V and 6 bases at J, leaving 6 bases unmatched. CDR1 and CDR2 from the germline V gene are SGHNT and YENEEA. CDR3 nucleotide sequence: TGTGCCAGCAGCTATTCGGGACAGGGGGCTGCCGGGGAGCTGTTTTTT. It specifies CASSYSGQGAAGELFF.

In its sample, this clone was seen once. The genes are TRBV5-1 and TRBJ2-2; 8 nucleotides match TRBD1. The J segment lost 6 bases and the V segment lost 4 bases, leaving 14 bases of the junction unmatched. The CDR3 runs 17 residues. CDR1 is SGHRS, CDR2 YFSETQ, per germline. The CDR3 DNA reads TGCGCCAGCAGCAACACCCCAGGACAGGGTATATCCGGGGAGCTGTTTTTT. Translated: CASSNTPGQGISGELFF.

V gene TRBV10-1 combines with J gene TRBJ1-1, with 7 bases lining up with TRBD1. Germline CDR1 reads WNHNN; CDR2 reads SYGVQD (reference sequence). The V segment lost 3 bases and the J segment 11 bases; nucleotides outside the gene matches: 6. This CDR3 is built from 12 residues. The CDR3 DNA reads as TGCGCCAGCAGTGACCAGGGGGAAACGGCTTTCTTT. Its translation is CASSDQGETAFF.

J is TRBJ1-1 and V is TRBV28; 8 bases fit TRBD1. The CDR3 is 15 amino acids. The germline gives CDR1 MDHEN, CDR2 SYDVKM. V was clipped by 3 bases and J by 1 base; unmatched bases: 4. The CDR3 DNA reads as TGTGCCAGCAGTTTTGGCGGGACAGGGAACACTGAAGCTTTCTTT. The encoded protein is CASSFGGTGNTEAFF.

This chain joins TRBV2 and TRBJ2-3; 7 bases agree with TRBD2. This CDR3 is built from 15 residues. V lost 3 bases, J lost 0 bases, and 3 bases stayed unmatched. Germline CDR1 and CDR2: SNHLY and FYNNEI. CDR3 protein: CASSDASGSTDTQYF. Written as DNA, the CDR3 is TGTGCCAGCAGTGACGCTAGCGGAAGCACAGATACGCAGTATTTT.

As concerns this clone: Different DNA sequences within this sample yield the same CDR3. This chain links TRBV4-1 with TRBJ1-1, with a weak D call TRBD1 (6 bases). Germline V gene data show CDR1 as MGHRA and CDR2 as YSYEKL. V was cut by 0 bases and J by 1 base, with 15 bases left in between. This CDR3 has 17 residues. The CDR3 nucleotides are TGCGCCAGCAGCCAAGATCGAGCAGGGGAGGGGAACACTGAAGCTTTCTTT. Encoded protein: CASSQDRAGEGNTEAFF.

CDR3 in amino acids: CASTENYGYTF. The DNA for the CDR3 is TGTGCCAGTACCGAGAACTATGGCTACACCTTC. The J gene is TRBJ1-2, the V gene TRBV19, with D uncertain. The CDR3 is made up of 11 amino acids. Germline assignment: CDR1 LNHDA and CDR2 SQIVND (reference sequence). Trimming left V 7 bases short and J 2 bases short, with 5 bases between.

The CDR3 loop reads CAISGGGQGIGGYTF. For the CDR3, the DNA is TGTGCCATCAGTGGCGGGGGACAGGGGATAGGAGGCTACACCTTC. V gene TRBV10-3 combines with J gene TRBJ1-2; 10 nucleotides agree with TRBD1. The CDR3 length is 15 residues. Trimming at V came to 4 bases and at J to 8 bases, leaving 10 bases not matched to a gene. Germline V CDR1 and CDR2: ENHRY, SYGVKD.

The rearrangement links TRBV7-9 to TRBJ2-3; 8 positions match TRBD1. Trimming took 5 bases from V and 5 from J; bases not matched to a gene: 9. Germline assignment: CDR1 SEHNR and CDR2 FQNEAQ (reference sequence). This CDR3 spans 15 amino acids. Here the CDR3 reads CASSADRAGKDTQYF. The CDR3 DNA reads as TGTGCCAGCAGCGCGGACAGGGCGGGGAAAGATACGCAGTATTTT.

The chain joins TRBV5-1 to TRBJ1-3; 7 bases match TRBD1. The CDR3 length is 14 residues. Germline CDR1 is SGHRS and CDR2 is YFSETQ. Unmatched junction bases numbered 2, after V lost 0 bases and J lost 5 bases. The CDR3 DNA reads as TGCGCCAGCAGCTTGGGACAGGGACGAAACACCATATATTTT. Translating gives CASSLGQGRNTIYF.

Comment on this clone: Within the sample, other DNA sequences also encode this same CDR3. The CDR3 reads CASSQAGGTNEKLFF. The DNA of the CDR3 is TGTGCCAGCAGCCAAGCAGGGGGAACTAATGAAAAACTGTTTTTT. This chain joins TRBV4-2 and TRBJ1-4; 7 bases agree with TRBD1. Unmatched junction bases numbered 0, after V lost 1 base and J lost 1 base. This CDR3 contains 15 residues. CDR1 LGHNA and CDR2 YNFKEQ come from the germline V gene.

This chain links TRBV7-8 with TRBJ2-6; 10 nucleotides line up with TRBD1. The J segment lost 0 bases and the V segment lost 3 bases, leaving 8 bases of the junction unmatched. CDR3 length: 19 amino acids. Per germline, CDR1 SGHVS and CDR2 FQNEAQ. The CDR3 protein is CASSLTGGPRSSGANVLTF. The DNA of the CDR3 is TGTGCCAGCAGCTTGACAGGGGGCCCTAGATCCTCTGGGGCCAACGTCCTGACTTTC.

This clone was seen ten or more times. This chain links TRBV18 with TRBJ1-1; no firm D call. V gave up 8 bases and J gave up 6 bases, with 19 bases separating them. From germline, CDR1 is KGHSH and CDR2 LQKENI. The CDR3 is 14 amino acids. The CDR3 is CASTIEGGRAEAFF. CDR3 in DNA: TGTGCCAGCACCATCGAGGGAGGGAGGGCTGAAGCTTTCTTT.